This T cell receptor beta chain was recovered during a study of regulatory T cells in long-lasting Graves disease. In the study overall: Persistent Graves' disease meant over 5 years of antithyroid drugs with positive TSH receptor antibodies.

For this clonotype: The antigen remains undetermined.

This CDR3 region has 14 residues. Per germline, CDR1 SGHAT and CDR2 FQNNGV. The V end was cut by 0 bases, the J end by 4 bases, with 9 bases between. Study findings and constraints: Not thyroid tissue but only peripheral blood was studied. Graves' patients with persistent disease showed TCR diversity lower than patients newly diagnosed. Persistent disease showed a preference for TRBV28, TRBJ1-2 and TRBJ2-5.

Time point described: persistent/refractory GD, antithyroid drugs over 5 years with positive TRAb. With RNA extracted from PBMCs as input, the TCR library was made. Library construction for TCR beta used iRepertoire HTBI primers and Arm-PCR of CDR3 regions. One entry per CDR3 protein results from TCRdb running MiXCR on the multiplex PCR reads. The sample lists 650,000 to 700,000 distinct CDR3 sequences, about 32% occurring once. The material was peripheral blood mononuclear cells (PBMCs), obtained when the disease was refractory, from a patient treated with antithyroid drugs. The clonotype comes from a female donor with Graves disease. The chain couples TRBV11-2 to TRBJ1-1; tentatively, D is TRBD1 (5 bases). The CDR3 protein is CASSLDQGSTEAFF. CDR3 in DNA: TGTGCCAGCAGCTTAGATCAGGGTAGCACTGAAGCTTTCTTT.